This TCR beta chain was recovered during a study of shared clonotypes between healthy human individuals. Study-level findings and limits: The study found lower generation probabilities in non-shared clonotypes than in those shared by all four donors.

Here immunoSEQ multiplex PCR was the method, and the copy in TCRdb shows in-frame clones only, minus some. Among around 2.1 million clones listed, approximately 96% were seen once. This CDR3 contains 16 residues. Trimming shortened V by 0 bases and J by 0 bases, and 12 bases separated the two germline ends. Germline V CDR1 and CDR2: SGHAT, FQNNGV. This clone was detected only once. Its specificity is unknown. V is TRBV11-2 and J is TRBJ2-7; no firm D call. Sequenced: naive CD4+ T cells sorted from blood. Subset specified: CD45RA+ positively selected. This receptor was obtained from a young man in good health. The CDR3 spells CASSLDVFLSSYEQYF. The CDR3 DNA reads TGTGCCAGCAGCTTAGATGTGTTTTTGAGCTCCTACGAGCAGTACTTC.